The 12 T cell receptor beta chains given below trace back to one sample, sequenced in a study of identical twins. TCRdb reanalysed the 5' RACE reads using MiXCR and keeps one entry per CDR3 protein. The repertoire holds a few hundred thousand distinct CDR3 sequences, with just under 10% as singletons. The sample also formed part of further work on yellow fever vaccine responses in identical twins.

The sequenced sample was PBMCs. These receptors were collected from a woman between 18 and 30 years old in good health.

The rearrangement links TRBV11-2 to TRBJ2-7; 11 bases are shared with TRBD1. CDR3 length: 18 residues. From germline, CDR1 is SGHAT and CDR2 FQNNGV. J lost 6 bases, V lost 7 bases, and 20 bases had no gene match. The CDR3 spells CASTPLGTGGRIPAEQYF. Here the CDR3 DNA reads TGTGCCAGCACCCCTTTGGGGACAGGGGGGAGAATCCCCGCCGAGCAGTACTTC.

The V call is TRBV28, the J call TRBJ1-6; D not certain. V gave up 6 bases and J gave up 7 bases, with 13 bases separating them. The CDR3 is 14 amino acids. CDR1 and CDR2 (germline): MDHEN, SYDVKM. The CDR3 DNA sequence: TGTGCCAGCAGGCTTTCTGGGGTCAATTCACCCCTCCACTTT. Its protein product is CASRLSGVNSPLHF.

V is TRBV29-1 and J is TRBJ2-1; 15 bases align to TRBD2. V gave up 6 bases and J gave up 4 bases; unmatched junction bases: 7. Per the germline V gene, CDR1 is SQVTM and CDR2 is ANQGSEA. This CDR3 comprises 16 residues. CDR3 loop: CSVGGLAGGVYNEQFF. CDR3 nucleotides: TGCAGCGTCGGGGGACTAGCGGGAGGTGTGTACAATGAGCAGTTCTTC.

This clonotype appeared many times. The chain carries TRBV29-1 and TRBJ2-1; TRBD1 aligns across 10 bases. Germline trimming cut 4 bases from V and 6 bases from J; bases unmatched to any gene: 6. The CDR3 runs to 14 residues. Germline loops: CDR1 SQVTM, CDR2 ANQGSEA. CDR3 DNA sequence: TGCAGCGTTGTAACTGGACAGGGGGGCAATGAGCAGTTCTTC. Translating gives CSVVTGQGGNEQFF.

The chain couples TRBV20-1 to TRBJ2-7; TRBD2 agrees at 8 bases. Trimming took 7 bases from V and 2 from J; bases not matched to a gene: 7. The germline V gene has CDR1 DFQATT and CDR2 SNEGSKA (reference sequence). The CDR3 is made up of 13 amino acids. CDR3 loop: CSVSTSVTYEQYF. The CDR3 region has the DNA TGCAGTGTCTCGACTAGCGTAACCTACGAGCAGTACTTC.

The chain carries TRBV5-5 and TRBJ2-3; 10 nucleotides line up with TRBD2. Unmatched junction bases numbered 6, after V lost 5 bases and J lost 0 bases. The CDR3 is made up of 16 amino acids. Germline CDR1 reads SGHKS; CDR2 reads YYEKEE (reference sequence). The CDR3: CASRLTTSGSTDTQYF. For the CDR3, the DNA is TGTGCCAGCAGGCTCACGACTAGCGGGAGCACAGATACGCAGTATTTT.

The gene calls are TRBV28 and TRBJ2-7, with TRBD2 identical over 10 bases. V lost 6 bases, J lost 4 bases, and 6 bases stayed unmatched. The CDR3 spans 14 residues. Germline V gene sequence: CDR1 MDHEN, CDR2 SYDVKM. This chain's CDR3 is CASRLSAGGYEQYF. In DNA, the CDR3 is TGTGCCAGCAGACTATCAGCGGGAGGGTACGAGCAGTACTTC.

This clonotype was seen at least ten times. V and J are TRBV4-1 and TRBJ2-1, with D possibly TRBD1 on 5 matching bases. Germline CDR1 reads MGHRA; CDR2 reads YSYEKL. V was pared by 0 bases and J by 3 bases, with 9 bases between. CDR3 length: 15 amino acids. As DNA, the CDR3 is TGCGCCAGCAGCCAAGATAACCAGGGCTACAATGAGCAGTTCTTC. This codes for CASSQDNQGYNEQFF.

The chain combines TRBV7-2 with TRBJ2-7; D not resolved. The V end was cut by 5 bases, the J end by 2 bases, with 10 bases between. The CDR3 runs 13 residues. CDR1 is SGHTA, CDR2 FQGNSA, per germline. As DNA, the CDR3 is TGTGCCAGCAGCCCAACCTCAACCTACGAGCAGTACTTC. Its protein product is CASSPTSTYEQYF.

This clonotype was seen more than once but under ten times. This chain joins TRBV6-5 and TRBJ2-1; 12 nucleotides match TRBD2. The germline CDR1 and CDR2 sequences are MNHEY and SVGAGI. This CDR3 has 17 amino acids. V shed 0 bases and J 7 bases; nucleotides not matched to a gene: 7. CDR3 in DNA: TGTGCCAGCAGTTACTCCAGACTAGCGGGAGTGGGGAATGAGCAGTTCTTC. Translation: CASSYSRLAGVGNEQFF.

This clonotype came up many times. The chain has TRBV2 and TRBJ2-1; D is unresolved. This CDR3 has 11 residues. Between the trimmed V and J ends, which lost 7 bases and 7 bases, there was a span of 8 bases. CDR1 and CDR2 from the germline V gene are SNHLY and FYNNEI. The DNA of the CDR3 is TGTGCCAGCAAGACATCTAATGAGCAGTTCTTC. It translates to CASKTSNEQFF.

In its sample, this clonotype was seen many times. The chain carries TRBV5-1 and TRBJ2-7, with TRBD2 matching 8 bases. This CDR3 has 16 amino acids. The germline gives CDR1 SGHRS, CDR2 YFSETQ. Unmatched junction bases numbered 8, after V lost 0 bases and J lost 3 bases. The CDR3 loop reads CASSLAAAGGSYEQYF. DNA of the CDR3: TGCGCCAGCAGCTTGGCCGCCGCGGGGGGTAGCTACGAGCAGTACTTC.